This entry features one TCR beta chain sequence. What it binds is unknown. Alongside a J-beta primer mix, a sample-barcoded 5' primer served in a second PCR lasting about 6 to 12 cycles. TCRdb re-called the 5' RACE reads through MiXCR, storing one row per CDR3 protein. This sample yields hundreds of thousands of distinct CDR3 sequences, of which approximately 21% are seen a single time; 3% to 4.5% belongs to the top ten. These data belong to a study of blood T cells in healthy people across ages. Study conclusions and caveats: There were more naive CD4+ cells and higher diversity in long-lived donors than in aged donors.

CDR1 is DFQATT, CDR2 SNEGSKA, per germline (reference sequence). This CDR3 has 15 amino acids. Sequences were obtained from blood. The sequence was obtained from a man in his 70s in good health. The rearrangement links TRBV20-1 to TRBJ2-5; a weak D match, TRBD1 (6 bases). The J call is doubtful: the DNA matches TRBJ2-7 better. CDR3 amino acids: CTAPDSSTVSYEQYF. In nucleotides, the CDR3 is TGCACTGCACCGGACAGTTCGACGGTCTCCTACGAGCAGTACTTC.